The 18 T cell receptor beta chains listed next were all sequenced from one sample in a study of regulatory T cells in long-lasting Graves disease. Time point meaning: newly diagnosed GD, antithyroid drugs for less than 3 months. PBMC-derived RNA was used for the TCR library. Construction of the TCR beta libraries employed iRepertoire HTBI primers in conjunction with Arm-PCR of CDR3 regions. Each CDR3 protein gets one entry after TCRdb re-called the multiplex PCR reads with MiXCR. The repertoire holds over 400,000 distinct CDR3 sequences, with 13% to 15% as singletons. The sample was also linked to a second study, of T cells in Graves' hyperthyroidism and ophthalmopathy.

Sequencing used peripheral blood mononuclear cells (PBMCs), obtained at new diagnosis, from a patient treated with antithyroid drugs. All receptors come from a woman aged 45-65 years with Graves disease.

There are many counts of this clonotype. The V and J genes are TRBV30 and TRBJ1-6; 9 nucleotides match TRBD1. The germline gives CDR1 GTSNPN, CDR2 SVGIG (reference sequence). This CDR3 has 13 amino acids. The V gene end was trimmed by 8 bases and the J gene end by 8 bases; junction bases not matched to a gene: 7. The CDR3 nucleotides read TGTGCCGGGACAGGGTCCGGGGATTCACCCCTCCACTTT. It is translated as CAGTGSGDSPLHF. The variable domain in full, with the rest retrieved from reference TRBV30 and TRBJ1-6, is SQTIHQWPATLVQPVGSPLSLECTVEGTSNPNLYWYRQAAGRGLQLLFYSVGIGQISSEVPQNLSASRPQDRQFILSSKKLLLSDSGFYLCAGTGSGDSPLHFGNGTRLTVT.

This clonotype showed up many times. The chain links TRBV18 to TRBJ1-2; perhaps TRBD1 as D (6 bases). The CDR3 has 15 amino acids. The V end was cut by 3 bases, the J end by 2 bases, with 13 bases between. In germline, CDR1 is KGHSH, CDR2 LQKENI. CDR3 DNA sequence: TGTGCCAGCTCACCGGCCGGACAGCCGAACTATGGCTACACCTTC. It translates to CASSPAGQPNYGYTF.

The chain couples TRBV5-1 to TRBJ2-2, with a weak D call TRBD1 (5 bases). V lost 4 bases and J 0 bases, leaving 13 bases between the germline ends. Germline CDR1 is SGHRS and CDR2 is YFSETQ. The CDR3 contains 16 residues. The CDR3 protein is CASSQRDSSNTGELFF. The DNA for the CDR3 is TGCGCCAGCAGCCAAAGAGACAGCTCGAACACCGGGGAGCTGTTTTTT.

This clonotype was counted between two and nine times. The chain recombines TRBV6-2 or TRBV6-3 with TRBJ2-7; D call uncertain. The CDR3 sequence is 15 residues long. V dropped 2 bases and J dropped 1 base, with 12 bases sitting between them. Germline assignment: CDR1 MNHEY and CDR2 SVGEGT. This CDR3 is CASSYVRDSSYEQYF. The CDR3 DNA follows: TGTGCCAGCAGTTACGTCCGAGATAGTTCCTACGAGCAGTACTTC.

In this sample, this clonotype turned up many times. A read error may produce the germline difference seen at one junction end. The chain is built from TRBV28 and TRBJ2-7; 8 positions match TRBD2. The CDR3 loop spans 15 amino acids. Germline loops: CDR1 MDHEN, CDR2 SYDVKM. This chain's CDR3 is CASTTGAGESSEQYF. The CDR3 nucleotides read TGTGCCAGCACCACGGGAGCGGGAGAATCCTCCGAGCAGTACTTC.

This clonotype has just a few counts. V gene TRBV5-1 combines with J gene TRBJ1-3, with D possibly matching TRBD1 (5 bases). Germline-derived CDR1 and CDR2 are SGHRS and YFSETQ. Trimming stripped 0 bases from V and 8 bases from J, with 15 bases between. There are 15 residues in the CDR3. The CDR3, as DNA: TGCGCCAGCAGCTTGGAGCGGGGCCCGGGGGACACCATATATTTT. Translation gives CASSLERGPGDTIYF.

This clonotype has just a few counts. The V and J genes are TRBV6-2 or TRBV6-3 and TRBJ2-4; D remains unclear. The CDR3 is made up of 18 amino acids. Germline CDR1 MNHEY, CDR2 SVGEGT. Trimming pared 0 bases from V and 4 bases from J, leaving 19 bases between. This CDR3 reads CASSYSRIGPQSKNIQYF. The CDR3 bases are TGTGCCAGCAGTTACTCCCGTATCGGGCCCCAATCGAAAAACATTCAGTACTTC.

This clonotype was seen at least ten times. The chain has TRBV7-6 and TRBJ2-3, with 11 bases fitting TRBD2. Germline assignment: CDR1 SGHVS and CDR2 FNYEAQ. J was trimmed by 2 bases and V by 0 bases; bases with no gene match: 4. The CDR3 has 17 residues. In nucleotides, the CDR3 is TGTGCCAGCAGCTTAGCAGGGACTAGCGGAGACACAGATACGCAGTATTTT. Protein product: CASSLAGTSGDTDTQYF.

This clonotype was observed many times. The chain is built from TRBV11-2 and TRBJ2-1; 12 bases match TRBD2. This CDR3 has 15 residues. The J segment lost 5 bases and the V segment lost 5 bases, leaving 4 bases of the junction unmatched. Germline V gene lookup returns CDR1 SGHAT and CDR2 FQNNGV. CDR3 amino acids: CASSAGLAGNNEQFF. DNA of the CDR3: TGTGCCAGCAGCGCCGGACTAGCGGGGAACAATGAGCAGTTCTTC.

This clonotype was detected a few times. The chain carries TRBV6-1 and TRBJ2-1, with 7 nucleotides matching TRBD1. After removal of 7 bases from V and 0 bases from J, the junction contained 9 bases not matched to a gene. The germline V gene encodes CDR1 MNHNS and CDR2 SASEGT. The CDR3 consists of 16 residues. The CDR3 region is CASKRGQASSYNEQFF. The DNA for the CDR3 is TGTGCCAGCAAACGAGGACAGGCTAGCTCCTACAATGAGCAGTTCTTC.

About this clonotype: Compared with germline, one end of the junction differs, possibly owing to a read error. This chain's CDR3 is CASSTTSGNEDF. The CDR3 coding sequence is TGTGCCAGCAGTACGACTAGCGGGAACGAGGACTTC. This chain links TRBV28 with TRBJ2-7; 11 positions match TRBD2. Per the germline V gene, CDR1 is MDHEN and CDR2 is SYDVKM. The CDR3 totals 12 residues.

In this sample, this clonotype turned up many times. The chain couples TRBV18 to TRBJ2-3; D not certain. Germline CDR1 is KGHSH and CDR2 is LQKENI. The ends were cut back, 1 base at V and 3 bases at J, with 8 bases in the middle. The CDR3 runs to 14 residues. The CDR3 bases are TGTGCCAGCTCACCACGGCCAGATACAGATACGCAGTATTTT. As protein: CASSPRPDTDTQYF.

The chain uses TRBV12-3 or TRBV12-4 and TRBJ1-2, with 7 nucleotides matching TRBD1. The CDR3 extends over 17 amino acids. V dropped 5 bases and J dropped 4; count of bases not matched to a gene: 16. The CDR3 here is CASSTPPTGISGYGYTF. CDR3 DNA sequence: TGTGCCAGCAGTACCCCCCCGACAGGGATTTCAGGCTATGGCTACACCTTC.

This clonotype was detected many times. This sequence joins TRBV28 and TRBJ2-7; the D call may be TRBD1 or TRBD2 (5 bases each). V lost 6 bases, J lost 0 bases, and 12 bases lay in between. The CDR3 loop spans 14 amino acids. From germline, CDR1 is MDHEN and CDR2 SYDVKM. The CDR3 protein is CASSSGTLSYEQYF. Written as DNA, the CDR3 is TGTGCCAGCAGCTCCGGGACCCTCTCCTACGAGCAGTACTTC.

The gene calls are TRBV30 and TRBJ2-3; 11 bases match TRBD1. This CDR3 has 16 amino acids. V gave up 1 base and J gave up 7 bases; unmatched junction bases: 10. Per the germline V gene, CDR1 is GTSNPN and CDR2 is SVGIG (reference sequence). The CDR3 DNA reads as TGTGCCTGGAGTGGGGTCTACGGGACAGGGGGTAATACGCAGTATTTT. Residues: CAWSGVYGTGGNTQYF.

In this sample, this clonotype turned up many times. This sequence joins TRBV5-1 and TRBJ2-1; no firm D call. Germline V gene sequence: CDR1 SGHRS, CDR2 YFSETQ. The CDR3 is made up of 14 amino acids. The V end was cut by 0 bases, the J end by 5 bases, with 9 bases between. The CDR3 DNA is TGCGCCAGCAGCTTGGAAAGGTTAGACAATGAGCAGTTCTTC. It yields the protein CASSLERLDNEQFF.

This clonotype has just a few counts. The V call is TRBV6-1, the J call TRBJ1-5, with D possibly being TRBD1 (6 bases). There are 19 residues in the CDR3. Germline V gene lookup returns CDR1 MNHNS and CDR2 SASEGT. The V and J ends lost 3 bases and 0 bases respectively, with 21 bases between them. CDR3 in amino acids: CASSDPRQAYLYSNQPQHF. The CDR3 region has the DNA TGTGCCAGCAGTGATCCTAGACAGGCGTATCTTTATAGCAATCAGCCCCAGCATTTT.

CDR3 region: CASSPRWGGAGQETQYF. DNA for the CDR3: TGTGCCAGCAGCCCTCGGTGGGGGGGAGCGGGTCAAGAGACCCAGTACTTC. This rearrangement joins TRBV3-1 to TRBJ2-5; TRBD2 aligns across 7 bases. Germline V gene data show CDR1 as LGHDT and CDR2 as YNNKEL (reference sequence). V lost 4 bases to trimming and J lost 2 bases; unmatched junction nucleotides: 13. This CDR3 comprises 17 residues.